This paragraph reports one T cell receptor (beta chain). The data were taken from a study of blood T cell repertoires in COVID-19. In the study overall: Samples came from the United States, Italy and Spain, spanning acute and convalescent COVID-19.

The V and J ends lost 6 bases and 2 bases, in that order; junction bases with no gene match: 4. In germline, CDR1 is MNHEY, CDR2 SVGEGT. This CDR3 has 14 amino acids. Authors' processing steps: Amplification of reference gene primers was used by the study to estimate nucleated cell counts. Clones were read by immunoSEQ multiplex PCR, and TCRdb kept only the in-frame ones, dropping some. V and J calls and clone size are given by that table; D and trimming were obtained from the DNA. The sample lists some 180,000 clones, 90% seen once, with about 0.66% in the top ten. Source material: peripheral blood. The sequence was collected from a man between 45 and 60 years old with acute or convalescent COVID-19. The chain is built from TRBV6-2 or TRBV6-3 and TRBJ2-7; TRBD2 matches at 10 bases. The CDR3 loop is CASSRGLATYEQYV. For the CDR3, the DNA is TGTGCCAGCAGCCGGGGACTAGCGACCTACGAGCAGTACGTC.